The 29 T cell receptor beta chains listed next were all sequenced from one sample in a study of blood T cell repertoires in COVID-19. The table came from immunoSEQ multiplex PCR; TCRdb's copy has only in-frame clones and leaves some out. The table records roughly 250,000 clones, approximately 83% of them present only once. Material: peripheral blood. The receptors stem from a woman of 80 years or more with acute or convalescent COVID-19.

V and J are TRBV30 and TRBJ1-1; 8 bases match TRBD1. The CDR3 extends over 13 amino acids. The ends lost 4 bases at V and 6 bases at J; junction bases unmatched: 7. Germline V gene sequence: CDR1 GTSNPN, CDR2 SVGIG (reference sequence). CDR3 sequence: CAWNRAGGPEAFF. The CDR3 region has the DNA TGTGCCTGGAACAGGGCAGGGGGCCCTGAAGCTTTCTTT. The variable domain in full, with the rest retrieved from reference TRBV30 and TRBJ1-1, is SQTIHQWPATLVQPVGSPLSLECTVEGTSNPNLYWYRQAAGRGLQLLFYSVGIGQISSEVPQNLSASRPQDRQFILSSKKLLLSDSGFYLCAWNRAGGPEAFFGQGTRLTVV.

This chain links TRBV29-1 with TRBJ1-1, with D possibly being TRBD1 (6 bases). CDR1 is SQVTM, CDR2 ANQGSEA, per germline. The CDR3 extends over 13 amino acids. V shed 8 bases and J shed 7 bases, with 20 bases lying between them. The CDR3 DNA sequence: TGCAGCTCGGAGGACAGAGAATTTAGTGAAGCTTTCTTT. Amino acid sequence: CSSEDREFSEAFF.

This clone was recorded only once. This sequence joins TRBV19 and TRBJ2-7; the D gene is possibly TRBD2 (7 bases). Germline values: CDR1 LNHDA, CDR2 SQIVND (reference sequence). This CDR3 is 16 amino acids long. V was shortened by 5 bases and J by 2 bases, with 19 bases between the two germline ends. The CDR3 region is CASSPEGGAKPYEQYF. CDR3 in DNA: TGTGCCAGTAGTCCAGAGGGGGGGGCGAAGCCCTACGAGCAGTACTTC. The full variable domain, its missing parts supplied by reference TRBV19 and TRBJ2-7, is DGGITQSPKYLFRKEGQNVTLSCEQNLNHDAMYWYRQDPGQGLRLIYYSQIVNDFQKGDIAEGYSVSREKKESFPLTVTSAQKNPTAFYLCASSPEGGAKPYEQYFGPGTRLTVT.

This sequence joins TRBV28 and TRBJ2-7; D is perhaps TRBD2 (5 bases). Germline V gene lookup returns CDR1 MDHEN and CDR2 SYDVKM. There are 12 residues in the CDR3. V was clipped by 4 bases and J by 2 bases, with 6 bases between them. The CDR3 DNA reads TGTGCCAGCAGTTCCGGGACCTACGAGCAGTACTTC. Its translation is CASSSGTYEQYF.

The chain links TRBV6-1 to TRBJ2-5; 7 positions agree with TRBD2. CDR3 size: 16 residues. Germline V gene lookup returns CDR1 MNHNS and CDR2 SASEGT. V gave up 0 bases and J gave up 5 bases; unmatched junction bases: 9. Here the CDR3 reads CASSEALRWGGETQYF. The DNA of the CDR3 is TGTGCCAGCAGTGAAGCGCTCCGTTGGGGGGGGGAGACCCAGTACTTC.

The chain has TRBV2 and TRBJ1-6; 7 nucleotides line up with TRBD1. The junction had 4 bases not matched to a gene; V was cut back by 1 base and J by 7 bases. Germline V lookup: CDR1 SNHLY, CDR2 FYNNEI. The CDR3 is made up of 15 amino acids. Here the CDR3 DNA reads TGTGCCAGCAGTGAAGACAGGGGATCCAATTCACCCCTCCACTTT. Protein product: CASSEDRGSNSPLHF.

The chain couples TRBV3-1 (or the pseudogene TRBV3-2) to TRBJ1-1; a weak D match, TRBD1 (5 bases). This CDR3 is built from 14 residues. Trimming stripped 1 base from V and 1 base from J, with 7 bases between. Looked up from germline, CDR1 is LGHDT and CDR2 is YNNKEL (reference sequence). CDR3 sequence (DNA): TGTGCCAGCAGCCAAGGCAGGGAGAACACTGAAGCTTTCTTT. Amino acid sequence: CASSQGRENTEAFF.

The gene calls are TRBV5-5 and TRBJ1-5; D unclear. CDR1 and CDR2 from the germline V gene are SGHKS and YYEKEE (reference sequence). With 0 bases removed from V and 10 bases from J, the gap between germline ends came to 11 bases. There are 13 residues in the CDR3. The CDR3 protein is CASSLARAAPQHF. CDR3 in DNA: TGTGCCAGCAGCTTGGCGAGGGCAGCCCCCCAGCATTTT.

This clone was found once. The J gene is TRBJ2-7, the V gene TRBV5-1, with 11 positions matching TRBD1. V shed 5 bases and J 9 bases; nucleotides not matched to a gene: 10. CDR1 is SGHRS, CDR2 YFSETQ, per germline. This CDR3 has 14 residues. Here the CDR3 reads CASRTRSGQGVQYF. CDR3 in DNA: TGCGCCAGCAGAACTCGGTCGGGACAGGGGGTGCAGTACTTC.

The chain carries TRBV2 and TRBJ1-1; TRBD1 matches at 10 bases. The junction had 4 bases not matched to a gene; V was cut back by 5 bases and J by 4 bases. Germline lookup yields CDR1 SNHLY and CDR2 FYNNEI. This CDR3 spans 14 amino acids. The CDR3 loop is CASSRQGAGTEAFF. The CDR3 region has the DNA TGTGCCAGCAGTCGACAGGGGGCTGGCACTGAAGCTTTCTTT.

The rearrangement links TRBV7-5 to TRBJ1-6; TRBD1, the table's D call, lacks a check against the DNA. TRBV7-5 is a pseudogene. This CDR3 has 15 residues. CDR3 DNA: TGTGCCAGAAGCTTAGCCGACAGGGGCCATTCACCCCTCCACTTT. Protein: CARSLADRGHSPLHF.

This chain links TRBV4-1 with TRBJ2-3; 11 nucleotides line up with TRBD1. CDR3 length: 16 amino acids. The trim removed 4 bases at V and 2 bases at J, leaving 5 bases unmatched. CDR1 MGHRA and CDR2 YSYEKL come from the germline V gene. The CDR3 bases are TGCGCCAGCAGCCCGGGACAGGGGGATGTCACAGATACGCAGTATTTT. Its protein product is CASSPGQGDVTDTQYF.

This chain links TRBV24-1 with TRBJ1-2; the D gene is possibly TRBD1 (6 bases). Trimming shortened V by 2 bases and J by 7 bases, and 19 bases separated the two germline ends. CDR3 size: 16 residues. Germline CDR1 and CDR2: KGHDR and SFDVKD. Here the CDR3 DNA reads TGTGCCACCAGTGATTCAAGGGCAGGGGACGAATCTGGCTACACCTTC. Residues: CATSDSRAGDESGYTF.

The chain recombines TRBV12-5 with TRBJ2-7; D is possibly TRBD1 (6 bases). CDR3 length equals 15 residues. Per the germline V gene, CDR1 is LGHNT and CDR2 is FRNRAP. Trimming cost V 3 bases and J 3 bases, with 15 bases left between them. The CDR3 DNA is TGTGCTAGTGGTTTTGGGCCGGGACAAAGCTACGAGCAGTACTTC. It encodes CASGFGPGQSYEQYF.

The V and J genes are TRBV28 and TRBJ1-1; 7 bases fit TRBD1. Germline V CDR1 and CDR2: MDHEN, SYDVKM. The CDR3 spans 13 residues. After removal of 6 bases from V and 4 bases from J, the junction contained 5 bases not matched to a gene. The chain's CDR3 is CASRDRIGTEAFF. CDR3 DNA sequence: TGTGCCAGCAGGGACAGGATCGGCACTGAAGCTTTCTTT.

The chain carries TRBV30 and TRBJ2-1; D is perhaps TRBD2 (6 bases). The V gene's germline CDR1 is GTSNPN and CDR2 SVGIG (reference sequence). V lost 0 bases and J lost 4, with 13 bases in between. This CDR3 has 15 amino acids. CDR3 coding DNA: TGTGCCTGGAGTGTACTGGCGGGGAGGTACAATGAGCAGTTCTTC. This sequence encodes CAWSVLAGRYNEQFF.

The CDR3 protein is CASSALAGYGTDTQYF. DNA of the CDR3: TGCGCCAGCAGCGCTCTAGCGGGGTACGGCACAGATACGCAGTATTTT. The rearrangement links TRBV5-1 to TRBJ2-3, with TRBD2 matching 9 bases. This CDR3 region has 16 residues. Germline-derived CDR1 and CDR2 are SGHRS and YFSETQ. J gave up 1 base and V 4 bases, and 7 bases lay outside the gene matches.

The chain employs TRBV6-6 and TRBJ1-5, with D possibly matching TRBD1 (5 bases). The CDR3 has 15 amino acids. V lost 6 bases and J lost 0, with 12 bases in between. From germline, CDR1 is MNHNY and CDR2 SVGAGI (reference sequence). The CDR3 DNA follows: TGTGCCAGCAGAGGCCAAGACAGTAGCAATCAGCCCCAGCATTTT. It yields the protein CASRGQDSSNQPQHF.

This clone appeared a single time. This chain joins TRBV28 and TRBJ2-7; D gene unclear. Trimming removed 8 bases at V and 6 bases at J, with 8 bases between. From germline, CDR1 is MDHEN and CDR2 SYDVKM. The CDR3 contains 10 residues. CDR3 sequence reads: CASGPSEQYF. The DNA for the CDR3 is TGTGCCAGCGGCCCTTCCGAGCAGTACTTC.

As DNA, the CDR3 is TGCGCCAGCAGCTTGGAGGGACAGGGGGCTAACACTGAAGCTTTCTTT. Residues: CASSLEGQGANTEAFF. The J gene is TRBJ1-1, the V gene TRBV5-1, with 12 positions matching TRBD1. Germline CDR1 reads SGHRS; CDR2 reads YFSETQ. The J segment lost 2 bases and the V segment lost 0 bases, leaving 2 bases of the junction unmatched. CDR3 size: 16 residues.

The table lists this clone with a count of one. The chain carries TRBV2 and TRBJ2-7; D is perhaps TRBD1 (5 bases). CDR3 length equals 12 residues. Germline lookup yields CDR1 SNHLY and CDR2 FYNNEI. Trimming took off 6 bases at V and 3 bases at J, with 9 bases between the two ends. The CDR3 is CASSSGHYEQYF. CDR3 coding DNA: TGTGCCAGCAGCTCCGGACACTACGAGCAGTACTTC.

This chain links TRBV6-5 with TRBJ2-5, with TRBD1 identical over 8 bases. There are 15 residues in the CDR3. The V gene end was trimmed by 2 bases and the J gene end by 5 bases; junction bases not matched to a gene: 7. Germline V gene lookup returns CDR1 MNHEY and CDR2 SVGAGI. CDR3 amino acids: CASSYRQGASETQYF. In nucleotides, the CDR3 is TGTGCCAGCAGTTACCGGCAGGGGGCGAGTGAGACCCAGTACTTC.

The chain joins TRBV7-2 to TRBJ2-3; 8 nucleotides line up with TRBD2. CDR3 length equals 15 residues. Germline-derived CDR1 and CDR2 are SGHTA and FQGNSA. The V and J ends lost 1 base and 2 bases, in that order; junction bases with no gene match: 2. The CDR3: CASSLGRGATDTQYF. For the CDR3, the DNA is TGTGCCAGCAGCTTAGGGCGGGGGGCCACAGATACGCAGTATTTT.

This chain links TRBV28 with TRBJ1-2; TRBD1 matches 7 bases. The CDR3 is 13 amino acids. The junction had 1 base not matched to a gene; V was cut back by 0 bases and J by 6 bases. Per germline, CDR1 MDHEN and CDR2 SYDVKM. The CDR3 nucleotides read TGTGCCAGCAGTTTATGGCAGGGGGATGGCTACACCTTC. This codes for CASSLWQGDGYTF.

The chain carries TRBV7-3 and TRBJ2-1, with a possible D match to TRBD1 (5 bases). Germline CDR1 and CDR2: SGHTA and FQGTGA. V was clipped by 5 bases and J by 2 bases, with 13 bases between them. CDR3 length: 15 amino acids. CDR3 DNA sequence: TGTGCCAGCAGCCCCTCAGGGAACCCCTACAATGAGCAGTTCTTC. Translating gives CASSPSGNPYNEQFF. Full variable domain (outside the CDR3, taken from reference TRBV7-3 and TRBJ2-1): GAGVSQTPSNKVTEKGKYVELRCDPISGHTALYWYRQSLGQGPEFLIYFQGTGAADDSGLPNDRFFAVRPEGSVSTLKIQRTERGDSAVYLCASSPSGNPYNEQFFGPGTRLTVL.

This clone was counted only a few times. CDR3: CSVPHVNTEAFF. In nucleotides, the CDR3 is TGCAGCGTCCCACACGTGAACACTGAAGCTTTCTTT. The chain links TRBV29-1 to TRBJ1-1; D remains unclear. In germline, CDR1 is SQVTM, CDR2 ANQGSEA. This CDR3 contains 12 residues. V shed 6 bases and J shed 0 bases, with 8 bases lying between them.

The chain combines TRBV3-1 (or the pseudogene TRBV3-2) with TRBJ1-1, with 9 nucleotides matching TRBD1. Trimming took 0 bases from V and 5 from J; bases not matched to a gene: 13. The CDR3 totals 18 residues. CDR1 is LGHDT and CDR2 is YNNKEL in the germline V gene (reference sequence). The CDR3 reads CASSQDVGTGLRTTEAFF. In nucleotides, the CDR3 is TGTGCCAGCAGCCAAGATGTCGGGACAGGGCTGAGAACGACTGAAGCTTTCTTT.

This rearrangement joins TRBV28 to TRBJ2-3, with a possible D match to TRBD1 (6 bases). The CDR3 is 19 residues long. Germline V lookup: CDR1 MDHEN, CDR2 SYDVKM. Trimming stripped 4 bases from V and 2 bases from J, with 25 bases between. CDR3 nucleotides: TGTGCCAGCAGTTCCTACCGCATCGATCAGGGGACACACACAGATACGCAGTATTTT. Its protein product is CASSSYRIDQGTHTDTQYF.

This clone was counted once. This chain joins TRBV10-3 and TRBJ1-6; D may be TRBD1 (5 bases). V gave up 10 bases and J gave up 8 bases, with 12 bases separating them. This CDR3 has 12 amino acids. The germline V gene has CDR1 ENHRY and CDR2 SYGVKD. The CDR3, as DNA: TGTGCCACCGGACCGGGGGATTCACCCCTCCACTTT. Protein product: CATGPGDSPLHF.